This entry lists 6 T cell receptor beta chains sequenced from one sample in a study of neoadjuvant nivolumab and ipilimumab in lung cancer. The repertoire was sequenced with immunoSEQ multiplex PCR; TCRdb's copy has only in-frame clones and lacks some. The data show about 27,000 clones, 76% seen once. The source was tumor tissue, collected after neoadjuvant nivolumab, alone or with ipilimumab, at or shortly before surgery. The receptor set was obtained from an adult with non-small cell lung cancer.

This clone was counted a single time. This rearrangement joins TRBV12-2 to TRBJ2-3; TRBD2, the D gene given by the table, was not confirmed from the DNA. TRBV12-2 is a listed pseudogene. The CDR3 runs 17 residues. CDR3 in DNA: TGTGCAAGTCGACCCACTAGCGGGGGGGCCAGTACAGATACGCAGTATTTT. Translated, it gives CASRPTSGGASTDTQYF.

CDR3 sequence: CASSPGQQETQYF. Here the CDR3 DNA reads TGTGCCAGCTCACCCGGACAGCAAGAGACCCAGTACTTC. This chain links TRBV18 with TRBJ2-5; tentative D call: TRBD1 (6 bases). The CDR3 spans 13 residues. The germline CDR1 and CDR2 sequences are KGHSH and LQKENI. Trimming removed 3 bases from V and 2 bases from J, with 7 bases in between.

In this sample, this clone turned up once. The chain links TRBV29-1 to TRBJ1-4, with 7 bases fitting TRBD1. Unmatched junction bases numbered 6, after V lost 6 bases and J lost 8 bases. The CDR3 extends over 12 amino acids. The germline V gene has CDR1 SQVTM and CDR2 ANQGSEA. This CDR3 reads CSVQGESEKLFF. The CDR3, as DNA: TGCAGCGTCCAGGGGGAAAGCGAAAAACTGTTTTTT.

The chain's CDR3 is CASSLIDLTTEAFF. The CDR3 bases are TGTGCCAGCAGTTTGATTGACTTGACTACTGAAGCTTTCTTT. V and J are TRBV28 and TRBJ1-1; no firm D call. This CDR3 is built from 14 residues. Germline-derived CDR1 and CDR2 are MDHEN and SYDVKM. V gave up 3 bases and J gave up 5 bases, with 13 bases separating them.

The CDR3, as DNA: TGCAGCGTTCCCGGGACTAGCGGGGGGGCCTACAATGAGCAGTTCTTC. Protein product: CSVPGTSGGAYNEQFF. The rearrangement links TRBV29-1 to TRBJ2-1, with TRBD2 matching 16 bases. The CDR3 has 16 residues. Per the germline V gene, CDR1 is SQVTM and CDR2 is ANQGSEA. The junction had 3 bases not matched to a gene; V was cut back by 5 bases and J by 2 bases.

The V and J genes are TRBV7-9 and TRBJ1-6, with D possibly matching TRBD1 (5 bases). Germline V gene sequence: CDR1 SEHNR, CDR2 FQNEAQ (reference sequence). Trimming cost V 0 bases and J 6 bases, with 9 bases left between them. The CDR3 sequence is 15 residues long. CDR3 DNA: TGTGCCAGCAGCTTAGCGCGGGGCCCTAATTCACCCCTCCACTTT. Translating it yields CASSLARGPNSPLHF.